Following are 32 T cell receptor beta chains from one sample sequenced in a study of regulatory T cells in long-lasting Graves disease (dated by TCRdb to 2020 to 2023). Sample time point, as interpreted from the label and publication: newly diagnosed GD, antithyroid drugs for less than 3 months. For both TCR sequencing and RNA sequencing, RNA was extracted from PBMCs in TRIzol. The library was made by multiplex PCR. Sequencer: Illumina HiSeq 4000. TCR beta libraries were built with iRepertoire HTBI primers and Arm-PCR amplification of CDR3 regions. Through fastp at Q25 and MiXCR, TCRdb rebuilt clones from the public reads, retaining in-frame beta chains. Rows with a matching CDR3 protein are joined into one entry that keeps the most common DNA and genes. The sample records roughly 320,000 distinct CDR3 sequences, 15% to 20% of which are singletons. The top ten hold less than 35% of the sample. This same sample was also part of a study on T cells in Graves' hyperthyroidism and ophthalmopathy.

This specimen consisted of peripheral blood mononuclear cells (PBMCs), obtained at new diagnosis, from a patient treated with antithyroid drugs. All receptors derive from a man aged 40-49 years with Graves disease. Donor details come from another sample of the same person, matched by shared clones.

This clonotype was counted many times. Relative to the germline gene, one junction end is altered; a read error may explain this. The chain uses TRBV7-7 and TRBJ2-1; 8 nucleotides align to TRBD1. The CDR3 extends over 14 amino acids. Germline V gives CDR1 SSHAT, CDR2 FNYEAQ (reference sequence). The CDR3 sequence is CASSLGTGLDEQFF. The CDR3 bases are TGTGCTAGCAGCTTAGGGACAGGTTTGGATGAGCAGTTCTTC. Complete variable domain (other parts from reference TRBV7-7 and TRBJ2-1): GAGVSQSPRYKVTKRGQDVTLRCDPISSHATLYWYQQALGQGPEFLTYFNYEAQPDKSGLPSDRFSAERPEGSISTLTIQRTEQRDSAMYRCASSLGTGLDEQFFGPGTRLTVL.

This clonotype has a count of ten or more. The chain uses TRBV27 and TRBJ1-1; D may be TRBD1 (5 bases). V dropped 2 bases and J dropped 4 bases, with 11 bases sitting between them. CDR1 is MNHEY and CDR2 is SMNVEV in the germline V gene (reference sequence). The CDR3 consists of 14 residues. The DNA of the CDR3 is TGTGCCAGCAGTTTAACCCACAGGATCACTGAAGCTTTCTTT. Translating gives CASSLTHRITEAFF.

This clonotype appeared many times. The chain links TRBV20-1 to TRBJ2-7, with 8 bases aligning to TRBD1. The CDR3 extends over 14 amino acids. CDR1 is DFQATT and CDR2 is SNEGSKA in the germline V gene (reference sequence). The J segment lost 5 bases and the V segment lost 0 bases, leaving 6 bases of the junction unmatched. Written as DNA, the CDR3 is TGCAGTGCTAGAGACCGGACAGGGATACACGAGCAGTACTTC. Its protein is CSARDRTGIHEQYF.

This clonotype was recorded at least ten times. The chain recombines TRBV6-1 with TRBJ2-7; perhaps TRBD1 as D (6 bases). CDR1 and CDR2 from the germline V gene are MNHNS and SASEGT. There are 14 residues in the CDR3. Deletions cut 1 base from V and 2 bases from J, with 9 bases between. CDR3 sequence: CASSEVPGAYEQYF. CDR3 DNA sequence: TGTGCCAGCAGTGAAGTTCCAGGGGCCTACGAGCAGTACTTC.

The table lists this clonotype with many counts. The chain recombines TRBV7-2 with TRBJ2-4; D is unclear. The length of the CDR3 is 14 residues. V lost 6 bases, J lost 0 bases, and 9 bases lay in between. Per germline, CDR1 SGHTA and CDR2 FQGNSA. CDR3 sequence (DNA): TGTGCCAGCAGACTAAGCGCAGCCAAAAACATTCAGTACTTC. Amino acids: CASRLSAAKNIQYF.

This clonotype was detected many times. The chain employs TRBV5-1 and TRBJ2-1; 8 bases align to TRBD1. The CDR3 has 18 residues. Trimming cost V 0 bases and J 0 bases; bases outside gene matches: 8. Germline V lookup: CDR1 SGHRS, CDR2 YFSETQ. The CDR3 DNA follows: TGCGCCAGCAGCTTGGCAGTGACAGGGGACAGCTCCTACAATGAGCAGTTCTTC. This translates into CASSLAVTGDSSYNEQFF.

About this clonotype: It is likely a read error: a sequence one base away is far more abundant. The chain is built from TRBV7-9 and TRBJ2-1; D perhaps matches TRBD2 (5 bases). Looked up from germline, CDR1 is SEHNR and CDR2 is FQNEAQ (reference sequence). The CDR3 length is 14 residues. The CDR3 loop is CAGSQVRANNEQFF. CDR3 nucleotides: TGTGCCGGCAGCCAAGTGCGGGCGAACAATGAGCAGTTCTTC.

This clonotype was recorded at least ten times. CDR3 amino acids: CATSDPQGEGTTGANVLTF. The CDR3 nucleotides are TGTGCCACCAGTGACCCCCAAGGTGAGGGGACGACTGGGGCCAACGTCCTGACTTTC. The chain carries TRBV24-1 and TRBJ2-6; D may be TRBD1 or TRBD2 (5 bases each). Between the trimmed V and J ends, which lost 4 bases and 2 bases, there was a span of 20 bases. The CDR3 contains 19 residues. Germline-derived CDR1 and CDR2 are KGHDR and SFDVKD.

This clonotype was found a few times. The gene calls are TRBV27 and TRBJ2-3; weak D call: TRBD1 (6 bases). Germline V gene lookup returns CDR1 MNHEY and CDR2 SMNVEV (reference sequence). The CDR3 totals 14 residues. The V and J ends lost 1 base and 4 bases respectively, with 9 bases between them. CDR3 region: CASSLYTGSDTQYF. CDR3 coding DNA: TGTGCCAGCAGTTTATATACAGGGTCAGATACGCAGTATTTT.

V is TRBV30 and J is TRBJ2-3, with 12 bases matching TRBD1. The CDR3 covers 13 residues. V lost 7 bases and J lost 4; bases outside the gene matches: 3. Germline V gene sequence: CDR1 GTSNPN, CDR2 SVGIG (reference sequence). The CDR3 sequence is CASGQGASDTQYF. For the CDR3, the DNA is TGTGCCTCGGGACAGGGGGCGTCAGATACGCAGTATTTT.

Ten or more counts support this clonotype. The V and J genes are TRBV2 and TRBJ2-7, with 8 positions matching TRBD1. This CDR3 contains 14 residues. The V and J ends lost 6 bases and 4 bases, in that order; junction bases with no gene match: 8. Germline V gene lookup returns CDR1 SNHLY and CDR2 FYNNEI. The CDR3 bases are TGTGCCAGCAGGACCGGACAGGGAAAGTACGAGCAGTACTTC. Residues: CASRTGQGKYEQYF.

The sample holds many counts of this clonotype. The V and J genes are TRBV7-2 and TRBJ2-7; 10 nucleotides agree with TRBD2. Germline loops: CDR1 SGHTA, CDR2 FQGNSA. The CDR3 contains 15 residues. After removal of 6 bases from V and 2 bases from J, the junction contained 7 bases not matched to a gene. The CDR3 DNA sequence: TGTGCCAGCAGGCCTCCTAGCGGGGGAGCCTACGAGCAGTACTTC. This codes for CASRPPSGGAYEQYF.

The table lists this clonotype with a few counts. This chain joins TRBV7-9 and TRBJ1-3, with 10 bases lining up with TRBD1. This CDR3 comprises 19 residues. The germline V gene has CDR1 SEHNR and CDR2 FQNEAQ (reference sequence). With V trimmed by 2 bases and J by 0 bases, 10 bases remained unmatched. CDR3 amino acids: CASSLPGQGLTLSGNTIYF. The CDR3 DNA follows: TGTGCCAGCAGCTTACCGGGACAGGGGTTAACACTCTCTGGAAACACCATATATTTT. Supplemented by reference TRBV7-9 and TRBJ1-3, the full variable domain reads DTGVSQNPRHKITKRGQNVTFRCDPISEHNRLYWYRQTLGQGPEFLTYFQNEAQLEKSRLLSDRFSAERPKGSFSTLEIQRTEQGDSAMYLCASSLPGQGLTLSGNTIYFGEGSWLTVV.

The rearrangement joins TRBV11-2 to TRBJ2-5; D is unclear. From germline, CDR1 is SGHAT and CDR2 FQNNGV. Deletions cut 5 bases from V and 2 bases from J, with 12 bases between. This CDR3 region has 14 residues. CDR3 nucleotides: TGTGCCAGCAGCCCCCGCCCGGATCAAGAGACCCAGTACTTC. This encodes CASSPRPDQETQYF.

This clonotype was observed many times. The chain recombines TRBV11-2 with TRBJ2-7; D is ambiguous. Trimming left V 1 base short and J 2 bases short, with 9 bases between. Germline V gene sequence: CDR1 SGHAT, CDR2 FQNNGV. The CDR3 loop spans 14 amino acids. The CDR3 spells CASSLALDTYEQYF. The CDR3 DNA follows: TGTGCCAGCAGCTTAGCCTTAGACACCTACGAGCAGTACTTC. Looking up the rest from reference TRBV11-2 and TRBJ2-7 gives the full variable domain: EAGVAQSPRYKIIEKRQSVAFWCNPISGHATLYWYQQILGQGPKLLIQFQNNGVVDDSQLPKDRFSAERLKGVDSTLKIQPAKLEDSAVYLCASSLALDTYEQYFGPGTRLTVT.

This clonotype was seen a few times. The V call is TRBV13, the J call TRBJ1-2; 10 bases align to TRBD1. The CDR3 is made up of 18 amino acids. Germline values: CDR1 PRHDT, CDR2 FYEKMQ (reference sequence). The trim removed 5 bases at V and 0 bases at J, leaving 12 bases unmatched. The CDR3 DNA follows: TGTGCCAGCAGCCCGTTGACAGGGGGCGAGAACGCTAACTATGGCTACACCTTC. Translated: CASSPLTGGENANYGYTF.

CDR3 sequence reads: CASSTGLAGGETQYF. In DNA form, the CDR3 reads TGTGCCAGTAGTACGGGACTAGCGGGAGGAGAGACCCAGTACTTC. The chain links TRBV19 to TRBJ2-5, with 15 bases matching TRBD2. Germline V gene sequence: CDR1 LNHDA, CDR2 SQIVND (reference sequence). V was clipped by 4 bases and J by 4 bases; unmatched bases: 1. CDR3 size: 15 residues.

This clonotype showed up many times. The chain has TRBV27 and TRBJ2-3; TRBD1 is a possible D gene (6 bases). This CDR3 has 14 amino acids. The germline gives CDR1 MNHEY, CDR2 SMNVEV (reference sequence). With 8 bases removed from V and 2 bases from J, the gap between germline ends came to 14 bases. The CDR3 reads CASGTAGDTDTQYF. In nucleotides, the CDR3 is TGTGCCAGCGGTACGGCAGGGGACACAGATACGCAGTATTTT.

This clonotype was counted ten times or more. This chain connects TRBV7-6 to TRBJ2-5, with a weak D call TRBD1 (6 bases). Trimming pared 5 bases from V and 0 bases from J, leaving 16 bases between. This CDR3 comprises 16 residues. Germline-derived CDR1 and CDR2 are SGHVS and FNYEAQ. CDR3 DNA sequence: TGTGCCAGCAGCCCATTGACAGGAAGGTACCAAGAGACCCAGTACTTC. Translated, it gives CASSPLTGRYQETQYF.

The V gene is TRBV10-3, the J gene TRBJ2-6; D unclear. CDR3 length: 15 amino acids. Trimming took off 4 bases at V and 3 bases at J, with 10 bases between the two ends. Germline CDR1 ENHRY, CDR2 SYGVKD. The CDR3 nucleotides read TGTGCCATCAGTGTATCCGTCATTGGGGCCAACGTCCTGACTTTC. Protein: CAISVSVIGANVLTF.

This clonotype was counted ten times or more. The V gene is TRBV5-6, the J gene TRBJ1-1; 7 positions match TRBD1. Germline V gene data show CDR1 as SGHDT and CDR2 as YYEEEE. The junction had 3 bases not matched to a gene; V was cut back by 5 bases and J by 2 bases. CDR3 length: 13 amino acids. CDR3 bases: TGTGCCAGCAGACGACAGGGTAACACTGAAGCTTTCTTT. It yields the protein CASRRQGNTEAFF.

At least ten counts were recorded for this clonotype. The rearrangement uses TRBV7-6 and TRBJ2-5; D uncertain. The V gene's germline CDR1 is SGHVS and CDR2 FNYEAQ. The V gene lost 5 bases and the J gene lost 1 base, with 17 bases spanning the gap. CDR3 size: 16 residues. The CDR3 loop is CASSETKRVRQETQYF. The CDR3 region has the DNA TGTGCCAGCAGCGAAACGAAAAGGGTTCGCCAAGAGACCCAGTACTTC.

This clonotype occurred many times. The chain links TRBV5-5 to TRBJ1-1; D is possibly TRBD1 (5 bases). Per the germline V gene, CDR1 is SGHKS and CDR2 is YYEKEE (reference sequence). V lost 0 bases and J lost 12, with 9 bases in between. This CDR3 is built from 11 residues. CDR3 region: CASSLGAGSFF. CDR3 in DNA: TGTGCCAGCAGCTTGGGAGCAGGGTCTTTCTTT.

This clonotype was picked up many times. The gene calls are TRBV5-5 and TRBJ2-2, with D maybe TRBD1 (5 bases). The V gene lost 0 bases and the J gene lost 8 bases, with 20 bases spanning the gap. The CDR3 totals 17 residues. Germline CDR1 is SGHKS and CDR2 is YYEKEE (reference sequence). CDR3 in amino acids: CASSLVGAGLSPGELFF. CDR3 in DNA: TGTGCCAGCAGCTTGGTTGGGGCAGGTCTATCTCCGGGGGAGCTGTTTTTT.

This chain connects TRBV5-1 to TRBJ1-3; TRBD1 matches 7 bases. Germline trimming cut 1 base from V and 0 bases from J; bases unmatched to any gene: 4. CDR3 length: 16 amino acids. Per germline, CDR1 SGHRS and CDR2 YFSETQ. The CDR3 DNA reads TGCGCCAGCAGCTTGCTGACAGGGACCTCTGGAAACACCATATATTTT. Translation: CASSLLTGTSGNTIYF.

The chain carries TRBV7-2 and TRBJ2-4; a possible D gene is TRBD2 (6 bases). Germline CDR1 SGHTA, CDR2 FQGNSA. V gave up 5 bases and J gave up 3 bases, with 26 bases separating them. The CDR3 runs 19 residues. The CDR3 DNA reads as TGTGCCAGCAGCCCACGTCAATATGGGACTTTCGGAGTCAAAAACATTCAGTACTTC. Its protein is CASSPRQYGTFGVKNIQYF.

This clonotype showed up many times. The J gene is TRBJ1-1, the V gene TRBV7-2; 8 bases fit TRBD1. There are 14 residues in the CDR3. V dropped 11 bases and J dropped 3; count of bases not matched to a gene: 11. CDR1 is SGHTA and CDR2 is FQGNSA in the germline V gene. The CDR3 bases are TGTGCCTGCCGGCCCCAGGGGGCGGACACTGAAGCTTTCTTT. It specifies CACRPQGADTEAFF.

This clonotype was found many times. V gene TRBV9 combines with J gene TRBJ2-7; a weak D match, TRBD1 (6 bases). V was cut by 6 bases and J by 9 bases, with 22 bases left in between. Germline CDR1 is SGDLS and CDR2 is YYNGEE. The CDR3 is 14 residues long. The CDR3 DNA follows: TGTGCCAGCACCCGCGGTGACAGGCCCCTGGGGCAGTACTTC. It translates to CASTRGDRPLGQYF. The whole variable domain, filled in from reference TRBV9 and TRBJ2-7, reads DSGVTQTPKHLITATGQRVTLRCSPRSGDLSVYWYQQSLDQGLQFLIQYYNGEERAKGNILERFSAQQFPDLHSELNLSSLELGDSALYFCASTRGDRPLGQYFGPGTRLTVT.

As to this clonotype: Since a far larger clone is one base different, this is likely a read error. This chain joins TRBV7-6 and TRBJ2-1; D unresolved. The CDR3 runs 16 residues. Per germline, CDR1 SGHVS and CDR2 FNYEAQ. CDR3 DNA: TGTGCCAGCGGCTTAGGTTCCGTGGGGTTGTACAATGAGCAGTTCTTC. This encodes CASGLGSVGLYNEQFF.

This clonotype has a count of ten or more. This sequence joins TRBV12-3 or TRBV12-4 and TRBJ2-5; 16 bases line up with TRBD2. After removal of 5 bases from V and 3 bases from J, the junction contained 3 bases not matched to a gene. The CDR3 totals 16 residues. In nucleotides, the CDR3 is TGTGCCAGCAGTCGCGGGACTAGCGGGGGGGAAGAGACCCAGTACTTC. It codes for CASSRGTSGGEETQYF.

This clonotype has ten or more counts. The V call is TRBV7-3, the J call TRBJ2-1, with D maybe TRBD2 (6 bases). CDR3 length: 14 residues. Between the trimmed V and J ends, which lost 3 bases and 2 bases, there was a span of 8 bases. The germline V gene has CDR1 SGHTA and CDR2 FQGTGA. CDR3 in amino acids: CASSFGGTYNEQFF. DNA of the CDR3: TGTGCCAGCAGCTTTGGAGGGACCTACAATGAGCAGTTCTTC. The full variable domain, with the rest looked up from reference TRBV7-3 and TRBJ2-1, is GAGVSQTPSNKVTEKGKYVELRCDPISGHTALYWYRQSLGQGPEFLIYFQGTGAADDSGLPNDRFFAVRPEGSVSTLKIQRTERGDSAVYLCASSFGGTYNEQFFGPGTRLTVL.

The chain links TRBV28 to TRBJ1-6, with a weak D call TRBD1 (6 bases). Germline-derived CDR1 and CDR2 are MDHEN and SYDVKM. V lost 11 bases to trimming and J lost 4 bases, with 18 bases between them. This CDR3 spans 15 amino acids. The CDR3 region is CAAGGGGLYNSPLHF. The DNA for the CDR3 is TGTGCCGCCGGAGGGGGGGGGTTATATAATTCACCCCTCCACTTT.